These 10 T cell receptor beta chains came from one sample sequenced in a study of liver allograft versus peripheral blood T cells. Study-level background: Comparing T cell receptor repertoires in transplanted livers with those in recipients' peripheral blood was part of the design.

From the reads, TCRdb called clonotypes with MiXCR, one entry per CDR3 protein. The repertoire holds 15,000 or so distinct CDR3 sequences, with 28% as singletons. These receptors were obtained from a human patient who had a liver transplant. Some T cells may be provided by the graft donor.

The CDR3: CASSLGGAADTQYF. CDR3 DNA: TGTGCCAGCAGCTTAGGAGGGGCCGCAGATACGCAGTATTTT. The rearrangement uses TRBV7-9 and TRBJ2-3; D is possibly TRBD1 or TRBD2 (5 bases each). Trimming stripped 1 base from V and 4 bases from J, with 9 bases between. Germline CDR1 reads SEHNR; CDR2 reads FQNEAQ (reference sequence). The CDR3 consists of 14 residues.

By sample share, this clonotype is medium-sized. The rearrangement joins TRBV19 to TRBJ1-4; D is ambiguous. Germline CDR1 LNHDA, CDR2 SQIVND (reference sequence). CDR3 length equals 15 residues. The V end lost 7 bases, the J end lost 4 bases, and 16 bases lay between the germline ends. This chain's CDR3 is CASKGRTLGNEKLFF. The DNA of the CDR3 is TGTGCCAGTAAGGGCAGGACCTTAGGTAATGAAAAACTGTTTTTT.

The chain is built from TRBV10-3 and TRBJ1-4, with 7 bases fitting TRBD1. Trimming cost V 3 bases and J 4 bases; bases outside gene matches: 8. CDR3 length: 16 amino acids. Looked up from germline, CDR1 is ENHRY and CDR2 is SYGVKD. The CDR3 is CAISDSGGGVNEKLFF. DNA for the CDR3: TGTGCCATCAGTGACTCAGGGGGGGGCGTTAATGAAAAACTGTTTTTT.

This clonotype turned up a few times. The V gene is TRBV15, the J gene TRBJ2-1; D perhaps matches TRBD2 (5 bases). The germline V gene encodes CDR1 LNHNV and CDR2 YYDKDF (reference sequence). This CDR3 is 12 amino acids long. The V gene lost 3 bases and the J gene lost 9 bases, with 9 bases spanning the gap. CDR3 sequence (DNA): TGTGCCACCAGCAGTCGGGAAAGTGAGCAGTTCTTC. Amino acids: CATSSRESEQFF.

This clonotype was counted at least ten times. The V gene is TRBV5-6, the J gene TRBJ2-7; D possibly corresponds to TRBD1 (5 bases). The CDR3 contains 13 residues. Looked up from germline, CDR1 is SGHDT and CDR2 is YYEEEE. The V end lost 2 bases, the J end lost 5 bases, and 11 bases lay between the germline ends. CDR3 coding DNA: TGTGCCAGCAGCTTAGGACAATACCACGAGCAGTACTTC. Its translation is CASSLGQYHEQYF. Supplemented by reference TRBV5-6 and TRBJ2-7, the full variable domain reads DAGVTQSPTHLIKTRGQQVTLRCSPKSGHDTVSWYQQALGQGPQFIFQYYEEEERQRGNFPDRFSGHQFPNYSSELNVNALLLGDSALYLCASSLGQYHEQYFGPGTRLTVT.

In this sample, this clonotype turned up many times. The chain employs TRBV6-6 and TRBJ1-5; D may be TRBD1 (5 bases). Germline assignment: CDR1 MNHNY and CDR2 SVGAGI (reference sequence). This CDR3 is 18 amino acids long. Trimming pared 4 bases from V and 0 bases from J, leaving 19 bases between. The CDR3 loop reads CASSSPPHRPDSNQPQHF. The DNA of the CDR3 is TGTGCCAGCAGTTCCCCCCCACACAGGCCTGATAGCAATCAGCCCCAGCATTTT.

A few counts support this clonotype. V usage is TRBV15 and J usage is TRBJ1-5, with D possibly TRBD1 on 5 matching bases. Trimming took 1 base from V and 4 from J, leaving 11 bases between them. Germline lookup yields CDR1 LNHNV and CDR2 YYDKDF (reference sequence). The CDR3 runs to 15 residues. CDR3 loop: CATSRGGDGNQPQHF. Written as DNA, the CDR3 is TGTGCCACCAGCAGAGGAGGGGATGGGAATCAGCCCCAGCATTTT.

At least ten counts were recorded for this clonotype. This rearrangement joins TRBV18 to TRBJ1-1, with 7 bases matching TRBD1. With V trimmed by 3 bases and J by 1 base, 14 bases remained unmatched. This CDR3 has 18 amino acids. The germline V gene encodes CDR1 KGHSH and CDR2 LQKENI. Written as DNA, the CDR3 is TGTGCCAGCTCACCTTATCTGGAGACAGGGAGTGGGAACACTGAAGCTTTCTTT. It is translated as CASSPYLETGSGNTEAFF.

The chain employs TRBV12-3 or TRBV12-4 and TRBJ2-3, with TRBD2 matching 7 bases. Trimming removed 6 bases from V and 10 bases from J; junction bases left unmatched: 7. The CDR3 is 12 residues long. The chain's CDR3 is CASSPTSAAQYF. CDR3 DNA: TGTGCCAGCAGCCCAACTAGCGCGGCGCAGTATTTT.

The chain recombines TRBV15 with TRBJ1-3, with 9 bases that match TRBD1. The CDR3 spans 17 residues. Germline V gene lookup returns CDR1 LNHNV and CDR2 YYDKDF (reference sequence). Trimming removed 4 bases from V and 0 bases from J; junction bases left unmatched: 7. CDR3 sequence reads: CATSTRDRVISGNTIYF. The CDR3 DNA follows: TGTGCCACCAGCACGCGGGACAGGGTAATCTCTGGAAACACCATATATTTT.